Listed here are 12 T cell receptor beta chains from one sample, sequenced in a study of technical replicates of blood from a handful of donors. Repertoires were generated with immunoSEQ multiplex PCR, while TCRdb's copy carries only in-frame clones and drops some. Of about 13,000 clones listed, roughly 85% were seen once; the top ten hold over 9.5%. Sequenced material: PBMCs. Every receptor here comes from a human donor in good health.

This chain joins TRBV15 and TRBJ1-5; no clear D. This CDR3 region has 17 residues. Germline values: CDR1 LNHNV, CDR2 YYDKDF (reference sequence). Between the trimmed V and J ends, which lost 0 bases and 2 bases, there was a span of 14 bases. CDR3 loop: CATSRDRGSGGNQPQHF. CDR3 DNA: TGTGCCACCAGCAGAGATCGAGGGTCTGGGGGCAATCAGCCCCAGCATTTT.

A single count supports this clone. The chain links TRBV6-1 to TRBJ2-7; a possible D gene is TRBD1 (6 bases). CDR3 size: 16 residues. Looked up from germline, CDR1 is MNHNS and CDR2 is SASEGT. V lost 2 bases, J lost 6 bases, and 20 bases lay in between. CDR3: CASSEYPGQNGGEQYF. The CDR3 coding sequence is TGTGCCAGCAGTGAATACCCCGGACAGAACGGAGGCGAGCAGTACTTC.

The chain has TRBV5-1 and TRBJ2-7, with TRBD2 matching over 12 bases. CDR1 is SGHRS and CDR2 is YFSETQ in the germline V gene. J lost 1 base, V lost 7 bases, and 9 bases had no gene match. The CDR3 sequence is 16 residues long. The CDR3 nucleotides are TGCGCCAGCCGGCAAACCACTAGCGGGAGGTCCTACGAGCAGTACTTC. Protein sequence: CASRQTTSGRSYEQYF.

The chain carries TRBV6-5 and TRBJ1-1; 8 nucleotides line up with TRBD1. V shed 5 bases, J shed 2 bases, and the junction held 4 bases outside the gene matches. This CDR3 contains 14 residues. CDR1 MNHEY and CDR2 SVGAGI come from the germline V gene. DNA of the CDR3: TGTGCCAGCAGTCCGGGACAGGTAAACACTGAAGCTTTCTTT. Translating gives CASSPGQVNTEAFF.

The V gene is TRBV7-5, the J gene TRBJ1-2; the D segment call TRBD1 is taken from the table without a DNA check. TRBV7-5 is shown as a pseudogene. The CDR3 length is 18 residues. The chain's CDR3 is CVRSLALGQGSTNYGYTF. In DNA form, the CDR3 reads TGTGTCAGAAGCTTAGCGCTGGGACAGGGGTCCACTAACTATGGCTACACCTTC.

The chain joins TRBV5-6 to TRBJ1-2, with D possibly matching TRBD1 (6 bases). Trimming took 5 bases from V and 6 from J, leaving 11 bases between them. This CDR3 region has 12 residues. Germline assignment: CDR1 SGHDT and CDR2 YYEEEE. The CDR3 region is CASRTGLDGYTF. CDR3 coding DNA: TGTGCCAGCAGGACAGGCTTGGATGGCTACACCTTC.

The chain carries TRBV9 and TRBJ2-1; TRBD2 matches at 7 bases. J was trimmed by 0 bases and V by 2 bases; bases with no gene match: 5. The CDR3 loop spans 16 amino acids. Germline lookup yields CDR1 SGDLS and CDR2 YYNGEE. Written as DNA, the CDR3 is TGTGCCAGCAGCGTCCTGAGCGGGGTCTCCTACAATGAGCAGTTCTTC. Protein product: CASSVLSGVSYNEQFF.

The CDR3 here is CASSFRGQWNTEAFF. CDR3 DNA: TGTGCCAGCAGTTTTCGTGGACAGTGGAACACTGAAGCTTTCTTT. The gene calls are TRBV27 and TRBJ1-1, with a tentative D call TRBD1 (6 bases). CDR3 size: 15 residues. From germline, CDR1 is MNHEY and CDR2 SMNVEV (reference sequence). V was pared by 3 bases and J by 1 base, with 12 bases between.

The chain employs TRBV18 and TRBJ2-7, with 7 bases fitting TRBD1. The germline V gene has CDR1 KGHSH and CDR2 LQKENI. V shed 4 bases and J 2 bases; nucleotides not matched to a gene: 8. This CDR3 spans 15 amino acids. CDR3 sequence (DNA): TGTGCCAGCTCACGCCAGACAGGGCCGCCCTACGAGCAGTACTTC. Translating it yields CASSRQTGPPYEQYF. Using reference TRBV18 and TRBJ2-7 for the parts outside the CDR3, the full variable domain is NAGVMQNPRHLVRRRGQEARLRCSPMKGHSHVYWYRQLPEEGLKFMVYLQKENIIDESGMPKERFSAEFPKEGPSILRIQQVVRGDSAAYFCASSRQTGPPYEQYFGPGTRLTVT.

This clone was recorded a few times. This rearrangement joins TRBV18 to TRBJ2-1; 7 bases map to TRBD1. Germline V gene data show CDR1 as KGHSH and CDR2 as LQKENI. Germline trimming cut 6 bases from V and 2 bases from J; bases unmatched to any gene: 7. CDR3 length: 15 amino acids. The CDR3 DNA is TGTGCCAGCTCTCCCGGGACAGTCCCCTACAATGAGCAGTTCTTC. Amino acids: CASSPGTVPYNEQFF.

The chain joins TRBV18 to TRBJ2-7; possibly TRBD2 for D (6 bases). The germline V gene encodes CDR1 KGHSH and CDR2 LQKENI. V lost 5 bases and J 6 bases, leaving 11 bases between the germline ends. The CDR3 loop spans 12 amino acids. The CDR3 sequence is CASSTRLGEQYF. The CDR3 DNA follows: TGTGCCAGCTCAACCCGACTAGGCGAGCAGTACTTC.

V gene TRBV2 combines with J gene TRBJ1-1; D ambiguous. The germline V and J ends were trimmed by 5 bases and 4 bases, with 11 bases remaining between them. The CDR3 covers 13 residues. Germline V CDR1 and CDR2: SNHLY, FYNNEI. DNA for the CDR3: TGTGCCAGCAGTACAGAGTTTATCACTGAAGCTTTCTTT. It encodes CASSTEFITEAFF.